The source of this T cell receptor (beta chain) is a study of CD8 T cells in Susac syndrome. Between the trimmed V and J ends, which lost 5 bases and 0 bases, there was a span of 8 bases. There are 13 residues in the CDR3. Germline loops: CDR1 ENHRY, CDR2 SYGVKD. High-throughput TCR beta sequencing covered peripheral CD8+ and CD4+ T cells. The RNA, roughly 0.45 to 1 ug, was put through reverse transcription using random hexamers. A multiplex approach, immunoSEQ multiplex PCR, amplified TCR beta CDR3 across 54 Vbeta and 13 Jbeta. TCRdb reprocessed the immunoSEQ multiplex PCR reads via MiXCR and lists one record per CDR3 protein. The sample consists of roughly 120,000 distinct CDR3 sequences, about 93% of them appearing once.

The V gene is TRBV10-3, the J gene TRBJ2-7, with D hard to call. The sample comprised CD4+ T cells from PBMCs. The TCR was taken from a human donor in good health. The CDR3 nucleotides read TGTGCCATCAGTCGACAAATCTCCTACGAGCAGTACTTC. Residues: CAISRQISYEQYF.